Below are 19 T cell receptor beta chains sequenced from a single sample in a study of cytomegalovirus exposure and HLA in healthy donors. With 60 Vbeta and 13 Jbeta primers, the PCR was carried out. Profiled with immunoSEQ multiplex PCR; TCRdb holds only in-frame clones, not every one. The sample carries about 190,000 clones, 78% recorded once. The specimen sequenced was PBMCs. The receptors were sampled from a woman aged 30 to 39 in good health and CMV-seropositive.

The J gene is TRBJ1-1, the V gene TRBV29-1; TRBD1 might be the D (6 bases). Germline assignment: CDR1 SQVTM and CDR2 ANQGSEA. Trimming shortened V by 7 bases and J by 0 bases, and 15 bases separated the two germline ends. The CDR3 is made up of 14 amino acids. CDR3 region: CSAKDSPMNTEAFF. For the CDR3, the DNA is TGCAGCGCCAAGGACAGCCCCATGAACACTGAAGCTTTCTTT.

The sample holds a few counts of this clone. This sequence joins TRBV9 and TRBJ2-2; the D is unclear. The germline gives CDR1 SGDLS, CDR2 YYNGEE. Trimming removed 4 bases from V and 1 base from J, with 2 bases in between. The length of the CDR3 is 12 residues. The CDR3 nucleotides read TGTGCCAGCAGCCTGAACACCGGGGAGCTGTTTTTT. Encoded protein: CASSLNTGELFF. The full variable domain, rest sourced from reference TRBV9 and TRBJ2-2, is DSGVTQTPKHLITATGQRVTLRCSPRSGDLSVYWYQQSLDQGLQFLIQYYNGEERAKGNILERFSAQQFPDLHSELNLSSLELGDSALYFCASSLNTGELFFGEGSRLTVL.

The chain joins TRBV11-3 to TRBJ2-3; weak D call: TRBD1 (6 bases). This CDR3 has 12 residues. Per the germline V gene, CDR1 is SGHNT and CDR2 is YENEEA. Between the trimmed V and J ends, which lost 8 bases and 2 bases, there was a span of 8 bases. CDR3 DNA: TGTGCCAGCGGACAGTTCACAGATACGCAGTATTTT. It specifies CASGQFTDTQYF.

In the case of this clone: Compared with germline, one end of the junction differs, possibly owing to a read error. This rearrangement joins TRBV7-9 to TRBJ2-3; weak D call: TRBD2 (7 bases). The CDR3 spans 16 residues. Germline values: CDR1 SEHNR, CDR2 FQNEAQ (reference sequence). The CDR3 DNA follows: TGTTCCAGCAGCTTAGGTGTGGGGGGGCAGGAGGATACGCAGTATTTT. Residues: CSSSLGVGGQEDTQYF.

This clone showed up just a few times. The rearrangement joins TRBV30 to TRBJ2-1, with unresolved D. Looked up from germline, CDR1 is GTSNPN and CDR2 is SVGIG (reference sequence). V lost 4 bases and J 1 base, leaving 8 bases between the germline ends. The length of the CDR3 is 13 residues. CDR3 nucleotides: TGTGCCTGGACAGGAAGGTCCTACAATGAGCAGTTCTTC. Translation: CAWTGRSYNEQFF.

This clone was seen only a few times. The rearrangement joins TRBV2 to TRBJ1-3; D unresolved. From germline, CDR1 is SNHLY and CDR2 FYNNEI. Trimming removed 2 bases from V and 0 bases from J, with 14 bases in between. The length of the CDR3 is 17 residues. The CDR3 protein is CASSEREGPSSGNTIYF. CDR3 nucleotide sequence: TGTGCCAGCAGTGAACGGGAGGGTCCGAGCTCTGGAAACACCATATATTTT.

The CDR3 DNA follows: TGCAGCGTTGGGGTAGACAGAGGAACTAACTATGGCTACACCTTC. This translates into CSVGVDRGTNYGYTF. This sequence joins TRBV29-1 and TRBJ1-2; a possible D gene is TRBD1 (5 bases). Germline V CDR1 and CDR2: SQVTM, ANQGSEA. The CDR3 spans 15 residues. V dropped 4 bases and J dropped 0 bases, with 15 bases sitting between them.

The rearrangement links TRBV5-4 to TRBJ2-5; D not resolved. V lost 0 bases, J lost 2 bases, and 5 bases lay in between. The CDR3 loop spans 13 amino acids. Germline V gene lookup returns CDR1 SGHNT and CDR2 YYREEE (reference sequence). The CDR3 nucleotides read TGTGCCAGCAGCTTGGCCCCTCAAGAGACCCAGTACTTC. Translation gives CASSLAPQETQYF.

The chain recombines TRBV19 with TRBJ1-1; the D is unclear. The germline gives CDR1 LNHDA, CDR2 SQIVND (reference sequence). This CDR3 has 14 amino acids. The V end lost 7 bases, the J end lost 1 base, and 13 bases lay between the germline ends. The CDR3 loop is CASTQILGNTEAFF. CDR3 DNA: TGTGCCAGTACCCAAATCCTAGGGAACACTGAAGCTTTCTTT.

The chain couples TRBV6-5 to TRBJ1-6, with 8 bases matching TRBD1. Trimming took 7 bases from V and 9 from J; bases not matched to a gene: 8. This CDR3 comprises 14 residues. The germline V gene encodes CDR1 MNHEY and CDR2 SVGAGI. The CDR3 DNA reads as TGTGCCAGCAAACGGACAGGGCTTGGTTCACCCCTCCACTTT. Translating it yields CASKRTGLGSPLHF.

This clone is labeled medium-sized. The CDR3 nucleotides are TGTGCCAGCAGCCGCGACAGCACCAATTCACCCCTCCACTTT. As protein: CASSRDSTNSPLHF. The chain links TRBV6-1 to TRBJ1-6; possibly TRBD1 for D (5 bases). Germline-derived CDR1 and CDR2 are MNHNS and SASEGT. V dropped 6 bases and J dropped 7 bases, with 13 bases sitting between them. The CDR3 extends over 14 amino acids.

The CDR3 DNA sequence: TGTGCCAGTAGTCAGGGGGCGGGAGAGCAGTACTTC. It codes for CASSQGAGEQYF. The chain is built from TRBV19 and TRBJ2-7, with TRBD1 matching over 8 bases. The J segment lost 7 bases and the V segment lost 5 bases, leaving 4 bases of the junction unmatched. This CDR3 is built from 12 residues. Per germline, CDR1 LNHDA and CDR2 SQIVND (reference sequence).

V gene TRBV6-1 combines with J gene TRBJ1-1, with D perhaps matching TRBD1 (5 bases). The germline V and J ends were trimmed by 5 bases and 2 bases, with 12 bases remaining between them. This CDR3 has 14 amino acids. Germline CDR1 and CDR2: MNHNS and SASEGT. CDR3 DNA sequence: TGTGCCAGCAGTCTGACAGATTTTAACACTGAAGCTTTCTTT. Its protein product is CASSLTDFNTEAFF.

The chain uses TRBV30 and TRBJ2-7, with D possibly being TRBD2 (5 bases). The V gene lost 2 bases and the J gene lost 9 bases, with 17 bases spanning the gap. Germline loops: CDR1 GTSNPN, CDR2 SVGIG (reference sequence). This CDR3 is built from 13 residues. The CDR3 bases are TGTGCCTGGAGTCAAGGCTCCGTCGGAGGGCAGTACTTC. Translated: CAWSQGSVGGQYF.

This clone has only a few counts. V and J are TRBV5-1 and TRBJ2-3; 8 positions match TRBD2. Germline CDR1 SGHRS, CDR2 YFSETQ. The length of the CDR3 is 16 residues. V shed 2 bases, J shed 0 bases, and the junction held 5 bases outside the gene matches. The CDR3: CASSFGLARSTDTQYF. CDR3 in DNA: TGCGCCAGCAGCTTCGGACTAGCCCGGAGCACAGATACGCAGTATTTT.

CDR3 loop: CASSDPGVQPQHF. The CDR3 DNA reads TGTGCCAGCAGTGACCCAGGGGTACAGCCCCAGCATTTT. The chain links TRBV2 to TRBJ1-5; D may be TRBD1 (6 bases). V shed 3 bases and J shed 7 bases, with 10 bases lying between them. Looked up from germline, CDR1 is SNHLY and CDR2 is FYNNEI. The length of the CDR3 is 13 residues.

V and J are TRBV5-1 and TRBJ2-1, with 9 bases aligning to TRBD1. The length of the CDR3 is 15 residues. CDR1 is SGHRS and CDR2 is YFSETQ in the germline V gene. The J segment lost 8 bases and the V segment lost 4 bases, leaving 10 bases of the junction unmatched. DNA for the CDR3: TGCGCCAGCAGCGCCGCGGGACAGGGAGGGGATGAGCAGTTCTTC. Protein: CASSAAGQGGDEQFF.

The CDR3 DNA sequence: TGTGCCAGCATGTTCGGGACTCTGTATGGCTACACCTTC. As protein: CASMFGTLYGYTF. The chain joins TRBV28 to TRBJ1-2; D is possibly TRBD1 (5 bases). CDR1 is MDHEN and CDR2 is SYDVKM in the germline V gene. This CDR3 is built from 13 residues. Trimming took off 7 bases at V and 5 bases at J, with 14 bases between the two ends.

The J gene is TRBJ2-2, the V gene TRBV10-3; possibly TRBD1 for D (5 bases). There are 14 residues in the CDR3. Germline CDR1 reads ENHRY; CDR2 reads SYGVKD. Trimming took 4 bases from V and 5 from J, leaving 11 bases between them. The chain's CDR3 is CAISGRGMTGELFF. In nucleotides, the CDR3 is TGTGCCATCAGTGGTAGGGGTATGACCGGGGAGCTGTTTTTT.